Listed below are T cell receptor beta chains from one sample, sequenced in a study of cytomegalovirus exposure and HLA in healthy donors. Sequencing was performed with immunoSEQ multiplex PCR; in TCRdb, only in-frame clones are kept and a portion is missing. The sample carries 90,000 to 100,000 clones, about 93% recorded once. The material sequenced was PBMCs. These receptors all stem from a woman aged 25 to 39 in good health and CMV-seropositive. The CDR3 runs from the conserved cysteine through the conserved F or W. Fields, in order: D gene, J gene, V gene, clone size, CDR3 DNA, CDR3 protein. D genes are given only for firm matches. Some rows have no size entry. The others give once, few or many, or a class for an expanded clone.

>TRBD1|TRBJ2-5|TRBV13|.
TGTGCCAGCAGCCTCCAATCGGGACAGCAAGAGACCCAGTACTTC
CASSLQSGQQETQYF
>.|TRBJ2-1|TRBV9|.
TGTGCCAGCAGCCCACTGTCCTTGGGGGGATACAATGAGCAGTTCTTC
CASSPLSLGGYNEQFF
>.|TRBJ2-7|TRBV2|.
TGTGCCAGCAGTGAGGACGAAGGACTTACGATCTACGAGCAGTACTTC
CASSEDEGLTIYEQYF
>.|TRBJ2-3|TRBV4-3|.
TGCGCCAGCAGCCAAGATCTCGTGGCTGCAGATACGCAGTATTTT
CASSQDLVAADTQYF
>.|TRBJ2-2|TRBV11-2|.
TGTGCCAGCAGCTCCCCTGGGAGTTCGTACACCGGGGAGCTGTTTTTT
CASSSPGSSYTGELFF
>.|TRBJ1-1|TRBV30|.
TGTGCCTGGAGTGTCGCGGTAAACACTGAAGCTTTCTTT
CAWSVAVNTEAFF
>TRBD1|TRBJ2-7|TRBV27|.
TGTGCCAGCAGAAAAGGACAGGTGAACTACGAGCAGTACTTC
CASRKGQVNYEQYF
>TRBD2|TRBJ2-1|TRBV5-1|.
TGCGCCAGCAGCTCCGGGACTAGCGAGGGTGAGCAGTTCTTC
CASSSGTSEGEQFF
>.|TRBJ2-2|TRBV19|.
TGTGCCAGTAGTATTCCGTCGGGGAGAACCGGGGAGCTGTTTTTT
CASSIPSGRTGELFF
>.|TRBJ2-7|TRBV7-9|.
TGTGCCAGCAGGACGGAGGGCTCCTACGAGCAGTACTTC
CASRTEGSYEQYF
>.|TRBJ2-1|TRBV25-1|.
TGTGCCAGCAGTGGGGAGGTCGGCAATGAGCAGTTCTTC
CASSGEVGNEQFF
>.|TRBJ1-5|TRBV4-1|.
TGCGCCAGCAGCCAAGATCCAGGGGATCAGCCCCAGCATTTT
CASSQDPGDQPQHF
>TRBD2|TRBJ2-2|TRBV29-1|.
TGCAGCGTTGAATACGGGACTAGCGGGGCCGGGGAGCTGTTTTTT
CSVEYGTSGAGELFF
>.|TRBJ2-1|TRBV2|.
TGTGCCAGCAGTGACAGTGCAGGGTGGTCTCGAGCGCTTGAGCAGTTCTTC
CASSDSAGWSRALEQFF
>TRBD2|TRBJ2-1|TRBV15|.
TGTGCCACCTCCGAGCGGGAGGTATCCTACAATGAGCAGTTCTTC
CATSEREVSYNEQFF
>TRBD2|TRBJ2-7|TRBV7-9|.
TGTGCCAGCAGCCGAAGACGGCTAGCGGGAGGGAGTCTCGACGAGCAGTACTTC
CASSRRRLAGGSLDEQYF
>TRBD1|TRBJ1-5|TRBV6-6|.
TGTGCCAGCAGTTCCCGGACAGGAATTAATCAGCCCCAGCATTTT
CASSSRTGINQPQHF
>.|TRBJ2-1|TRBV28|.
TGTGCCAGCAGTGGGAGAACGAACAATGAGCAGTTCTTC
CASSGRTNNEQFF
>.|TRBJ2-7|TRBV25-1|once
TGTGCCAGCAGTGGGATGACTACGCTTTTCCTCGAGCAGTACTTC
CASSGMTTLFLEQYF
>.|TRBJ1-5|TRBV4-3|.
TGCGCCAGCAGCCAAGATCGGGGTATGAGCAATCAGCCCCAGCATTTT
CASSQDRGMSNQPQHF
>.|TRBJ2-5|TRBV10-3|.
TGTGCCATCAGTGAGTCCCAGTCAGAGACCCAGTACTTC
CAISESQSETQYF
>.|TRBJ1-1|TRBV5-4|.
TGTGCCACCTCCGTTTGGAACACTGAAGCTTTCTTT
CATSVWNTEAFF
>.|TRBJ2-1|TRBV28|.
TGTGCCAGCAGTTTTGATCTCGTCCAGACTGGATACAATGAGCAGTTCTTC
CASSFDLVQTGYNEQFF
>TRBD2|TRBJ2-1|TRBV19|.
TGTGCCAGTAGTATTGTGGCTAGCGGGAGGGGCAATGAGCAGTTCTTC
CASSIVASGRGNEQFF
>TRBD1|TRBJ2-5|TRBV9|.
TGTGCCAGCAGCGTAAGGACAGGGAAGGCGACCCAGTACTTC
CASSVRTGKATQYF
>.|TRBJ1-2|TRBV19|.
TGTGCCAGTAGTATCCGAGAGGGCGGCTATGGCTACACCTTC
CASSIREGGYGYTF
>TRBD1|TRBJ2-1|TRBV5-5|.
TGTGCCAGCAGCGTCCGGGACAGGGTCACTGAGCAGTTCTTC
CASSVRDRVTEQFF
>TRBD1|TRBJ2-7|TRBV6-5|.
TGTGCCAGCAGCCCGGACAGGGGGCCGAGGGAGCAGTACTTC
CASSPDRGPREQYF
>.|TRBJ2-4|TRBV4-3|.
TGCGCCAGCAGCCAAGATCATGGCGGCCGGCTCGGTCAGTACTTC
CASSQDHGGRLGQYF
>TRBD2|TRBJ2-7|TRBV5-6|.
TGTGCCAGCAGCTTGGGACTAGCGGGAGGCGAGCAGTACTTC
CASSLGLAGGEQYF
>TRBD2|TRBJ2-3|TRBV7-8|.
TGTGCCAGCAGCAGGAGACTAGCGGGGTCCACAGATACGCAGTATTTT
CASSRRLAGSTDTQYF
>.|TRBJ2-6|TRBV6-6|.
TGTGCCAGCAGTTACTCGGTCAGTGGGGCCAACGTCCTGACTTTC
CASSYSVSGANVLTF
>.|TRBJ2-3|TRBV2|.
TGTGCCAGCAGTGAGACAGGACTTAGCACAGATACGCAGTATTTT
CASSETGLSTDTQYF
>.|TRBJ2-7|TRBV18|.
TGTGCCAGCTCACGCGGCGACTCCTACGAGCAGTACTTC
CASSRGDSYEQYF
>TRBD1|TRBJ2-7|TRBV28|.
TGTGCCAGCAGCGATAGACAGGGGGGCCGTGAGCAGTACTTC
CASSDRQGGREQYF
>.|TRBJ1-1|TRBV15|.
TGTGCCACCAGCAGGCCAAGCCGGGGGGATGAAGCTTTCTTT
CATSRPSRGDEAFF
>.|TRBJ2-2|TRBV2|.
TGTGCCAGCAGGTTCGCGGTCAAGAACACCGGGGAGCTGTTTTTT
CASRFAVKNTGELFF
>TRBD1|TRBJ2-2|TRBV14|.
TGTGCCAGCAGCCAAGGAGGGACAGGGGTTTACACCGGGGAGCTGTTTTTT
CASSQGGTGVYTGELFF
>.|TRBJ2-2|TRBV28|.
TGTGCCAGCAGCCTTGACTTGGACTCGAACACCGGGGAGCTGTTTTTT
CASSLDLDSNTGELFF
>.|TRBJ2-5|TRBV10-3|.
TGTGCCATCAGTGAGCGGGGATCAATCCAAGAGACCCAGTACTTC
CAISERGSIQETQYF
>.|TRBJ2-5|TRBV27|.
TGTGCCAGCAGTTTTGTTAGAGGGGGAGAGACCCAGTACTTC
CASSFVRGGETQYF
>.|TRBJ1-2|TRBV6-4|.
TGTGCCAGCAGTGAAAGAGCAGGGGTGGACTATGGCTACACCTTC
CASSERAGVDYGYTF
>TRBD2|TRBJ2-5|TRBV7-9|.
TGTGCCAGCAGCCCCGGGACTAGCGGGACCAAAGAGACCCAGTACTTC
CASSPGTSGTKETQYF
>TRBD1|TRBJ1-1|TRBV5-1|.
TGCGCCAGCAGGACAGGGGGCGTCTCGCGTGGAATGATGAACACTGAAGCTTTCTTT
CASRTGGVSRGMMNTEAFF
>.|TRBJ1-4|TRBV5-6|.
TGTGCCAGCAGCTCCTGGGGAGTCTATGAAAAACTGTTTTTT
CASSSWGVYEKLFF
>TRBD1|TRBJ2-1|TRBV7-6|.
TGTGCCAGCAGCTTACCCACAGGGGGCCGGTATGAGCAGTTCTTC
CASSLPTGGRYEQFF
>.|TRBJ1-1|TRBV5-1|.
TGCGCCAGCAGCTTGGTCCGGAACACTGAAGCTTTCTTT
CASSLVRNTEAFF
>TRBD2|TRBJ2-3|TRBV5-8|.
TGTGCCAGCAGGGCTCCGGGACTAGCGGACACAGATACGCAGTATTTT
CASRAPGLADTDTQYF
>TRBD2|TRBJ2-1|TRBV7-2|.
TGTGCCAGCAGCTTACAGGGACTAGTCAATGAGCAGTTCTTC
CASSLQGLVNEQFF
>.|TRBJ2-6|TRBV4-1|.
TGCGCCAGCAGCCATCCTGGGACAACTGGGGCCAACGTCCTGACTTTC
CASSHPGTTGANVLTF
>TRBD2|TRBJ2-7|TRBV6-6|once
TGTGCCAGCAGAACACTAGCGGGAGTATCCGAGCAGTACTTC
CASRTLAGVSEQYF
>.|TRBJ2-1|TRBV9|.
TGTGCCAGCAGCGACCGGGACATCGGCTACAATGAGCAGTTCTTC
CASSDRDIGYNEQFF
>TRBD2|TRBJ2-5|TRBV7-9|once
TGTGCCAGCAGCTTAGAGGCGGGAGGAGTCCAGTACTTC
CASSLEAGGVQYF
>TRBD1|TRBJ2-1|TRBV5-1|.
TGCGCCAGCAGCTTGGGGTTAAAGGGACAGGCCCACAATGAGCAGTTCTTC
CASSLGLKGQAHNEQFF
>TRBD1|TRBJ1-1|TRBV28|.
TGTGCCAGCAGAACTCATAAGGGGACAGAGAACACTGAAGCTTTCTTT
CASRTHKGTENTEAFF
>.|TRBJ2-1|TRBV9|once
TGTGCCAGCAGCGTAGTCGGGAGCGACGAGCAGTTCTTC
CASSVVGSDEQFF
>TRBD1|TRBJ2-1|TRBV7-3|.
TGTGCCAGCAGCCCAGGACAGGGAGATGAGCAGTTCTTC
CASSPGQGDEQFF
>.|TRBJ1-5|TRBV6-1|.
TGTGCCAGCAGTGTGGGCTCAAGTAGCAATCAGCCCCAGCATTTT
CASSVGSSSNQPQHF
>TRBD2|TRBJ2-2|TRBV19|.
TGTGCCAGTAGTCCGCAACTAGCGGGGGACACCGGGGAGCTGTTTTTT
CASSPQLAGDTGELFF
>.|TRBJ2-2|TRBV18|.
TGTGCCAGCTCGCCCGATCTATGGGAGCTGTTTTTT
CASSPDLWELFF